Listed below are T cell receptor beta chains from one sample, sequenced in a study of blood T cell repertoires in COVID-19. Assay: immunoSEQ multiplex PCR; the TCRdb copy retains only in-frame clones and omits some. Of fewer than 250,000 clones in the sample, about nine tenths were seen once. The sample consisted of peripheral blood. These receptors all stem from a man aged 50 to 60 with acute or convalescent COVID-19. Both conserved end residues are part of each CDR3. Fields, in order: D gene, V gene, clone size, J gene, CDR3 protein, CDR3 DNA. A D gene is named only where the DNA matches it firmly. Only part of the rows carry a size: once, few, many, or a class if the clone is expanded.

TRBD1	TRBV6-5	NA	TRBJ1-2	CASFLTGGGNYGYTF	TGTGCCAGCTTTCTCACAGGGGGCGGTAACTATGGCTACACCTTC
TRBD1	TRBV11-2	NA	TRBJ2-1	CASSFTGTGGNEQFF	TGTGCCAGCAGCTTTACCGGGACAGGGGGGAATGAGCAGTTCTTC
TRBD1	TRBV27	NA	TRBJ1-2	CASRPGTALLNYGYTF	TGTGCCAGCAGGCCCGGGACAGCGCTTCTTAACTATGGCTACACCTTC
NA	TRBV28	NA	TRBJ1-1	CASKRVTEAFF	TGTGCCAGCAAGAGGGTCACTGAAGCTTTCTTT
NA	TRBV5-1	NA	TRBJ2-5	CASSLGLTLEETQYF	TGCGCCAGCAGCTTGGGATTAACCCTGGAGGAGACCCAGTACTTC
NA	TRBV9	NA	TRBJ1-2	CASSVDSGVGGYTF	TGTGCCAGCAGCGTAGATTCCGGGGTTGGTGGCTACACCTTC
TRBD1	TRBV7-2	NA	TRBJ2-7	CASQKRWTGNYEQYF	TGTGCCAGCCAGAAACGATGGACAGGGAACTACGAGCAGTACTTC
NA	TRBV27	few	TRBJ2-7	CASSSSRGGEQYF	TGTGCCAGCAGTTCTTCTCGGGGAGGCGAGCAGTACTTC
NA	TRBV30	NA	TRBJ1-1	CAWSVSQVNTEAFF	TGTGCCTGGAGTGTTTCCCAGGTGAACACTGAAGCTTTCTTT
TRBD1	TRBV6-1	NA	TRBJ1-1	CASSEGYRGGRNTEAFF	TGTGCCAGCAGTGAGGGATACAGGGGCGGCAGGAACACTGAAGCTTTCTTT